The 24 T cell receptor beta chains presented below share a single source sample, sequenced in a study of OX40 agonist ivuxolimab in advanced cancers. TCRdb keeps only in-frame clones here, not all; method: immunoSEQ multiplex PCR. The table lists about 57,000 clones, about four fifths of them singletons. The material sequenced was CD4+ or CD8+ T cells sorted from blood, taken in a trial of the OX40 agonist ivuxolimab. The origin of the receptors is an adult with an advanced solid tumor such as melanoma, head and neck, liver or kidney cancer.

The chain combines TRBV7-6 with TRBJ1-1; D gene ambiguous. The ends were cut back, 3 bases at V and 0 bases at J, with 2 bases in the middle. This CDR3 contains 12 residues. Germline-derived CDR1 and CDR2 are SGHVS and FNYEAQ. CDR3 region: CASSLVNTEAFF. DNA of the CDR3: TGTGCCAGCAGCTTGGTGAACACTGAAGCTTTCTTT.

As to this clone: At one of its ends the junction is not consistent with the germline gene, which may arise from a read error. This chain connects TRBV30 to TRBJ2-5; D may correspond to TRBD1 or TRBD2 (5 bases each). From germline, CDR1 is GTSNPN and CDR2 SVGIG (reference sequence). The CDR3 is 14 amino acids. CDR3 DNA sequence: TGTGCCTGGAGTGGTCAGACGGGGCAAGGGACCCAGTACTTC. Amino acids: CAWSGQTGQGTQYF.

This chain uses TRBV11-1 with TRBJ2-7; possible D gene TRBD2, 6 bases. Trimming removed 3 bases at V and 1 base at J, with 10 bases between. The germline V gene has CDR1 SGHAT and CDR2 FQDESV (reference sequence). The CDR3 is 14 residues long. CDR3 protein: CASSLRGESYEQYF. In DNA form, the CDR3 reads TGTGCCAGCAGCTTGCGGGGAGAATCCTACGAGCAGTACTTC.

CDR3 sequence (DNA): TGTGCCAGCAGCTTAGTCTTAGGGGGGTCAGATACGCAGTATTTT. Translated: CASSLVLGGSDTQYF. The rearrangement uses TRBV7-2 and TRBJ2-3; D might be TRBD1 or TRBD2, each matching 6 bases. Trimming removed 1 base from V and 4 bases from J, with 12 bases in between. Germline CDR1 reads SGHTA; CDR2 reads FQGNSA. There are 15 residues in the CDR3.

This clone was counted a few times. V gene TRBV7-9 combines with J gene TRBJ1-6, with 8 bases aligning to TRBD1. Germline V gives CDR1 SEHNR, CDR2 FQNEAQ (reference sequence). This CDR3 region has 14 residues. The V segment lost 5 bases and the J segment 10 bases; nucleotides outside the gene matches: 7. As DNA, the CDR3 is TGTGCCAGCAGCCAGGACAGGGATGGGTCACCCCTCCACTTT. Translated: CASSQDRDGSPLHF.

V and J are TRBV5-8 and TRBJ2-1; either TRBD1 or TRBD2 may fit D (7 bases each). CDR1 and CDR2 from the germline V gene are SGHTS and YDEGEE. V lost 5 bases and J lost 12, with 21 bases in between. The CDR3 runs to 14 residues. The CDR3 here is CASSRQGLTMRQFF. The CDR3 coding sequence is TGTGCCAGCAGTCGACAGGGACTAACAATGAGGCAGTTCTTC.

The chain has TRBV2 and TRBJ1-1; 7 bases map to TRBD1. V shed 5 bases and J 5 bases; nucleotides not matched to a gene: 5. The CDR3 loop spans 13 amino acids. Germline V gives CDR1 SNHLY, CDR2 FYNNEI. Here the CDR3 DNA reads TGTGCCAGCAGTTCAACAGGGGAGACTGAAGCTTTCTTT. This encodes CASSSTGETEAFF.

The table lists this clone with a few counts. In DNA form, the CDR3 reads TGTGCCAGCAGTGAAGCGCTTGGTTCACCCCTCCACTTT. This sequence encodes CASSEALGSPLHF. The chain links TRBV6-1 to TRBJ1-6; no reliable D call. Trimming cost V 0 bases and J 9 bases, with 6 bases left between them. This CDR3 has 13 amino acids. Germline V gives CDR1 MNHNS, CDR2 SASEGT.

The chain recombines TRBV7-8 with TRBJ2-5; 8 nucleotides agree with TRBD1. The ends lost 3 bases at V and 5 bases at J; junction bases unmatched: 14. Germline V gene lookup returns CDR1 SGHVS and CDR2 FQNEAQ. The CDR3 consists of 17 residues. The CDR3 spells CASSLRELWTGQETQYF. Here the CDR3 DNA reads TGTGCCAGCAGCTTGAGAGAGCTATGGACAGGGCAGGAGACCCAGTACTTC.

This chain connects TRBV5-6 to TRBJ2-5; TRBD2 matches 7 bases. The CDR3 consists of 15 residues. V trimming: 4 bases; J trimming: 5 bases; junction bases outside the gene matches: 11. The germline gives CDR1 SGHDT, CDR2 YYEEEE. The CDR3, as DNA: TGTGCCAGCAGCCTCTTAACGGGAGGCGGTGAGACCCAGTACTTC. It is translated as CASSLLTGGGETQYF. Supplemented by reference TRBV5-6 and TRBJ2-5, the full variable domain reads DAGVTQSPTHLIKTRGQQVTLRCSPKSGHDTVSWYQQALGQGPQFIFQYYEEEERQRGNFPDRFSGHQFPNYSSELNVNALLLGDSALYLCASSLLTGGGETQYFGPGTRLLVL.

The genes are TRBV10-1 and TRBJ2-7, with 12 bases lining up with TRBD2. CDR1 WNHNN and CDR2 SYGVQD come from the germline V gene (reference sequence). The CDR3 spans 15 residues. Trimming removed 4 bases from V and 7 bases from J; junction bases left unmatched: 8. The DNA of the CDR3 is TGCGCCAGCAGTGGGACTAGCGGGGTAGGACTGGAGCAGTACTTC. Residues: CASSGTSGVGLEQYF.

The chain couples TRBV28 to TRBJ2-3; TRBD1 matches at 11 bases. CDR3 length: 16 residues. Looked up from germline, CDR1 is MDHEN and CDR2 is SYDVKM. After removal of 4 bases from V and 6 bases from J, the junction contained 9 bases not matched to a gene. The CDR3 DNA reads as TGTGCCAGCAGTTATCTAACCGGGACAGGGGGGGATACGCAGTATTTT. This encodes CASSYLTGTGGDTQYF. The full variable domain, its missing parts supplied by reference TRBV28 and TRBJ2-3, is DVKVTQSSRYLVKRTGEKVFLECVQDMDHENMFWYRQDPGLGLRLIYFSYDVKMKEKGDIPEGYSVSREKKERFSLILESASTNQTSMYLCASSYLTGTGGDTQYFGPGTRLTVL.

This chain joins TRBV12-5 and TRBJ2-3; D not resolved. Germline-derived CDR1 and CDR2 are LGHNT and FRNRAP. This CDR3 has 14 amino acids. The ends were cut back, 6 bases at V and 0 bases at J, with 10 bases in the middle. CDR3 protein: CASGPGLSTDTQYF. Written as DNA, the CDR3 is TGTGCTAGTGGCCCGGGCCTTAGCACAGATACGCAGTATTTT.

The V call is TRBV6-1, the J call TRBJ1-2; 7 bases fit TRBD1. CDR1 is MNHNS, CDR2 SASEGT, per germline. The length of the CDR3 is 14 residues. J was trimmed by 4 bases and V by 8 bases; bases with no gene match: 10. The CDR3 sequence: CASEDTTGSYGYTF. CDR3 nucleotide sequence: TGTGCCAGCGAAGATACGACAGGGTCCTATGGCTACACCTTC.

This chain uses TRBV7-9 with TRBJ1-1; a possible D gene is TRBD1 (5 bases). V gave up 1 base and J gave up 9 bases, with 18 bases separating them. The germline V gene has CDR1 SEHNR and CDR2 FQNEAQ (reference sequence). The CDR3 is 15 residues long. The CDR3 loop is CASSLGPGGSAKAFF. The CDR3 DNA is TGTGCCAGCAGCTTAGGGCCCGGGGGTTCGGCGAAAGCTTTCTTT.

The V and J genes are TRBV28 and TRBJ2-3; perhaps D is TRBD1 or TRBD2 (5 bases each). Germline V lookup: CDR1 MDHEN, CDR2 SYDVKM. The CDR3 runs 14 residues. The V gene lost 6 bases and the J gene lost 4 bases, with 14 bases spanning the gap. The CDR3 DNA sequence: TGTGCCAGCAGGGGACGATTTGGCTCAGATACGCAGTATTTT. Its protein is CASRGRFGSDTQYF.

J is TRBJ2-2 and V is TRBV7-9; 8 nucleotides match TRBD1. Per germline, CDR1 SEHNR and CDR2 FQNEAQ (reference sequence). The CDR3 has 15 amino acids. Germline trimming cut 4 bases from V and 3 bases from J; bases unmatched to any gene: 4. The CDR3 region is CASSSRGPDTGELFF. CDR3 DNA sequence: TGTGCCAGCAGCTCCAGGGGGCCCGACACCGGGGAGCTGTTTTTT.

The V and J genes are TRBV5-4 and TRBJ2-7; D might be TRBD1 (6 bases). CDR3 size: 14 residues. The germline V gene has CDR1 SGHNT and CDR2 YYREEE (reference sequence). With 4 bases removed from V and 5 bases from J, the gap between germline ends came to 16 bases. DNA of the CDR3: TGTGCCAGCAGCCAACCCGGGACATCCGACGAGCAGTACTTC. Amino acids: CASSQPGTSDEQYF.

This CDR3 is CANRGSTGELFF. As DNA, the CDR3 is TGTGCCAATCGGGGGTCCACCGGGGAGCTGTTTTTT. The rearrangement uses TRBV2 and TRBJ2-2; the D gene is possibly TRBD2 (6 bases). Germline V gene sequence: CDR1 SNHLY, CDR2 FYNNEI. This CDR3 region has 12 residues. V gave up 10 bases and J gave up 4 bases, with 10 bases separating them.

V is TRBV7-6 and J is TRBJ2-3; D gene uncertain. V dropped 0 bases and J dropped 8 bases, with 15 bases sitting between them. The CDR3 totals 15 residues. CDR1 is SGHVS and CDR2 is FNYEAQ in the germline V gene. For the CDR3, the DNA is TGTGCCAGCAGCTTAGCTGGCTACTCCGAAGGTACGCAGTATTTT. The encoded protein is CASSLAGYSEGTQYF.

This sequence joins TRBV19 and TRBJ1-1; 10 nucleotides line up with TRBD1. The germline gives CDR1 LNHDA, CDR2 SQIVND (reference sequence). V was pared by 11 bases and J by 6 bases, with 18 bases of the junction left unmatched. This CDR3 has 16 residues. The CDR3 DNA is TGTGCCTCAACCCGCCTGGGACAGGGGATCCCCTCTGAAGCTTTCTTT. This encodes CASTRLGQGIPSEAFF.

The V and J genes are TRBV29-1 and TRBJ2-1; maybe TRBD1 (6 bases). Germline lookup yields CDR1 SQVTM and CDR2 ANQGSEA. The length of the CDR3 is 15 residues. V was shortened by 6 bases and J by 0 bases, with 15 bases between the two germline ends. The CDR3 protein is CSVSGRGSSYNEQFF. The CDR3 DNA reads as TGCAGCGTCTCCGGTAGGGGGAGCTCCTACAATGAGCAGTTCTTC.

Only a few counts were recorded for this clone. The chain's CDR3 is CASSEARFVFDNEQFF. The CDR3 bases are TGTGCCAGCAGTGAAGCGCGATTTGTTTTCGACAATGAGCAGTTCTTC. This chain connects TRBV2 to TRBJ2-1; no clear D gene. V dropped 0 bases and J dropped 5 bases, with 14 bases sitting between them. This CDR3 region has 16 residues. CDR1 and CDR2 from the germline V gene are SNHLY and FYNNEI.

The chain carries TRBV6-5 and TRBJ1-4, with a weak D call TRBD1 (5 bases). V was pared by 0 bases and J by 8 bases, with 13 bases between. The germline V gene encodes CDR1 MNHEY and CDR2 SVGAGI. CDR3 size: 15 residues. CDR3 sequence: CASSYSYTSGEKLFF. CDR3 in DNA: TGTGCCAGCAGTTACTCGTACACCTCAGGGGAAAAACTGTTTTTT.